This TCR beta chain emerged from a study of CD8+ T cells in alopecia areata. Study background: Those patients who were treated received oral tofacitinib, which was given at 5 to 10 mg twice daily for moderate-to-severe alopecia areata. Severity of treated patients was scored by affected scalp percentage. General study findings and limits: While tofacitinib was given, many expanded lesional clones persisted in scalp and blood.

The treatment: oral pan-JAK inhibitor, 5-10 mg twice daily. Alopecia areata patients provided lesional scalp punch biopsies and peripheral blood. Sequencing relied on a cDNA template that was reverse transcribed from extracted RNA. Only in-frame clones appear in the TCRdb table, and some are missing; sequencing was by immunoSEQ multiplex PCR. This sample has over 150,000 clones; 50% to 65% occur once, and the top ten carry 11%. On this clone itself: Its antigen is not known. At one of its ends the junction is not consistent with the germline gene, which may arise from a read error.

Sequencing was performed on CD8+ T cells sorted from blood, taken at week 24, from a patient treated with tofacitinib. This TCR was sampled from a human donor with alopecia areata.

CDR3 nucleotide sequence: TGTGCCTGGACTTCCGGCGACCCGTATGGCTACTCCTTC. Its protein is CAWTSGDPYGYSF. V is TRBV30 and J is TRBJ1-2; D is undetermined. The CDR3 has 13 amino acids. Per germline, CDR1 GTSNPN and CDR2 SVGIG (reference sequence).